One sample yielded the 15 T cell receptor beta chains listed below, sequenced in a study of blood T cell repertoires in COVID-19. Some clones are missing from TCRdb's copy, which holds only in-frame ones; the method was immunoSEQ multiplex PCR. The sample holds about 170,000 clones, 83% seen once. The sample comprised peripheral blood. The source is a woman of 80 years or more with acute or convalescent COVID-19.

The chain's CDR3 is CASSQVRGRVEQFF. CDR3 DNA: TGCGCCAGCAGCCAGGTCCGAGGGCGGGTTGAGCAGTTCTTC. The chain combines TRBV4-3 with TRBJ2-1; TRBD2 might be the D (5 bases). Germline V gives CDR1 LGHNA, CDR2 YSLEER. Trimming shortened V by 3 bases and J by 9 bases, and 15 bases separated the two germline ends. The CDR3 is made up of 14 amino acids.

This chain joins TRBV10-3 and TRBJ1-1; 10 bases map to TRBD1. The trim removed 7 bases at V and 7 bases at J, leaving 9 bases unmatched. Germline loops: CDR1 ENHRY, CDR2 SYGVKD. CDR3 size: 14 residues. CDR3 protein: CAINAGQGFGEAFF. The CDR3 DNA reads as TGTGCCATCAACGCGGGACAGGGGTTCGGTGAAGCTTTCTTT.

The rearrangement joins TRBV9 to TRBJ1-1; 10 bases match TRBD1. This CDR3 is built from 15 residues. After removal of 3 bases from V and 5 bases from J, the junction contained 7 bases not matched to a gene. The germline V gene has CDR1 SGDLS and CDR2 YYNGEE. The CDR3 region is CASSGSTGGETEAFF. The CDR3 DNA sequence: TGTGCCAGCAGCGGGTCGACAGGGGGCGAAACTGAAGCTTTCTTT.

This chain joins TRBV14 and TRBJ1-3, with D tentatively TRBD1 (5 bases). From germline, CDR1 is SGHDN and CDR2 FVKESK. CDR3 length: 16 amino acids. V gave up 1 base and J gave up 0 bases, with 10 bases separating them. This CDR3 is CASSQAGLSSGNTIYF. In DNA form, the CDR3 reads TGTGCCAGCAGCCAAGCAGGGTTATCCTCTGGAAACACCATATATTTT.

In its sample, this clone was seen many times. This chain uses TRBV6-5 with TRBJ2-3; possibly TRBD2 for D (5 bases). Between the trimmed V and J ends, which lost 6 bases and 6 bases, there was a span of 13 bases. The CDR3 is 13 residues long. The germline gives CDR1 MNHEY, CDR2 SVGAGI. CDR3 DNA: TGTGCCAGCAGCCTTGGGGAGTCCGATACGCAGTATTTT. Translating gives CASSLGESDTQYF.

The rearrangement joins TRBV3-1 (or the pseudogene TRBV3-2) to TRBJ2-7; a possible D gene is TRBD1 (6 bases). Germline values: CDR1 LGHDT, CDR2 YNNKEL (reference sequence). The CDR3 has 17 amino acids. Trimming cost V 3 bases and J 1 base, with 19 bases left between them. CDR3 nucleotides: TGTGCCAGCAGCCATCAGAAACGGGGTACAGGGTCCTACGAGCAGTACTTC. Residues: CASSHQKRGTGSYEQYF.

This clone appeared a few times. V gene TRBV2 combines with J gene TRBJ2-7, with D possibly TRBD1 on 6 matching bases. The V end was cut by 3 bases, the J end by 6 bases, with 12 bases between. CDR3 length equals 13 residues. Germline assignment: CDR1 SNHLY and CDR2 FYNNEI. CDR3 in DNA: TGTGCCAGCAGTGATTGGACAGCCCCCGAGCAGTACTTC. The encoded protein is CASSDWTAPEQYF.

Here the CDR3 reads CASLPGGGNTEAFF. In DNA form, the CDR3 reads TGTGCCAGCCTCCCCGGGGGGGGAAACACTGAAGCTTTCTTT. The V gene is TRBV27, the J gene TRBJ1-1; D might be TRBD1 (5 bases). V was trimmed by 8 bases and J by 2 bases, leaving 15 bases between them. CDR1 is MNHEY and CDR2 is SMNVEV in the germline V gene (reference sequence). The length of the CDR3 is 14 residues.

The rearrangement links TRBV6-4 to TRBJ1-3; TRBD1 aligns across 9 bases. Germline V gene lookup returns CDR1 MRHNA and CDR2 SNTAGT. The CDR3 runs to 18 residues. The J segment lost 2 bases and the V segment lost 2 bases, leaving 10 bases of the junction unmatched. As DNA, the CDR3 is TGTGCCAGCAGTGACCGCGGTTACAGGGGGCGTACTGGAAACACCATATATTTT. This translates into CASSDRGYRGRTGNTIYF.

The chain has TRBV28 and TRBJ1-1; D is unclear. Trimming took 1 base from V and 2 from J, leaving 5 bases between them. The CDR3 runs 13 residues. CDR1 is MDHEN, CDR2 SYDVKM, per germline. CDR3 amino acids: CASSLFPNTEAFF. CDR3 coding DNA: TGTGCCAGCAGTTTATTCCCAAACACTGAAGCTTTCTTT.

This clone was detected once. This sequence joins TRBV28 and TRBJ1-2; TRBD1 matches 8 bases. The CDR3 loop spans 15 amino acids. CDR1 MDHEN and CDR2 SYDVKM come from the germline V gene. With 5 bases clipped from V and 4 bases from J, the junction kept 9 bases outside the gene matches. CDR3 sequence: CASSTDRDFRYGYTF. The CDR3 bases are TGTGCCAGCAGTACGGACAGGGATTTCCGCTATGGCTACACCTTC.

This clone was counted a few times. CDR3 sequence (DNA): TGTGCCAGCAGCCTATGGGGTGGACAGTCTGGAAACACCATATATTTT. It translates to CASSLWGGQSGNTIYF. The chain carries TRBV3-1 (or the pseudogene TRBV3-2) and TRBJ1-3; D is perhaps TRBD1 (6 bases). The CDR3 runs 16 residues. Germline CDR1 is LGHDT and CDR2 is YNNKEL (reference sequence). Trimming cost V 4 bases and J 1 base, with 14 bases left between them.

The CDR3 bases are TGTGCCAGCAGCCAAAACCGGGACAGGGGACCTGAAGCTTTCTTT. Translation: CASSQNRDRGPEAFF. The chain joins TRBV3-1 (or the pseudogene TRBV3-2) to TRBJ1-1, with TRBD1 matching 10 bases. CDR3 length equals 15 residues. Trimming at V came to 2 bases and at J to 6 bases, leaving 6 bases not matched to a gene. Germline V gene sequence: CDR1 LGHDT, CDR2 YNNKEL (reference sequence).

V gene TRBV5-1 combines with J gene TRBJ2-7; 10 bases agree with TRBD2. In germline, CDR1 is SGHRS, CDR2 YFSETQ. The CDR3 has 15 amino acids. The V gene end was trimmed by 7 bases and the J gene end by 6 bases; junction bases not matched to a gene: 13. For the CDR3, the DNA is TGCGCCAGCTCCTTGTCCGGGACTAGCGCTGTCGAGCAGTACTTC. This translates into CASSLSGTSAVEQYF.

The rearrangement links TRBV21-1 to TRBJ2-7; the tabulated D call, TRBD2, remains unverified against the DNA. TRBV21-1 counts as a pseudogene. This CDR3 spans 14 amino acids. The CDR3 is CASSKARVWYEQYF. The CDR3 bases are TGTGCCAGCAGCAAAGCGCGAGTTTGGTACGAGCAGTACTTC.